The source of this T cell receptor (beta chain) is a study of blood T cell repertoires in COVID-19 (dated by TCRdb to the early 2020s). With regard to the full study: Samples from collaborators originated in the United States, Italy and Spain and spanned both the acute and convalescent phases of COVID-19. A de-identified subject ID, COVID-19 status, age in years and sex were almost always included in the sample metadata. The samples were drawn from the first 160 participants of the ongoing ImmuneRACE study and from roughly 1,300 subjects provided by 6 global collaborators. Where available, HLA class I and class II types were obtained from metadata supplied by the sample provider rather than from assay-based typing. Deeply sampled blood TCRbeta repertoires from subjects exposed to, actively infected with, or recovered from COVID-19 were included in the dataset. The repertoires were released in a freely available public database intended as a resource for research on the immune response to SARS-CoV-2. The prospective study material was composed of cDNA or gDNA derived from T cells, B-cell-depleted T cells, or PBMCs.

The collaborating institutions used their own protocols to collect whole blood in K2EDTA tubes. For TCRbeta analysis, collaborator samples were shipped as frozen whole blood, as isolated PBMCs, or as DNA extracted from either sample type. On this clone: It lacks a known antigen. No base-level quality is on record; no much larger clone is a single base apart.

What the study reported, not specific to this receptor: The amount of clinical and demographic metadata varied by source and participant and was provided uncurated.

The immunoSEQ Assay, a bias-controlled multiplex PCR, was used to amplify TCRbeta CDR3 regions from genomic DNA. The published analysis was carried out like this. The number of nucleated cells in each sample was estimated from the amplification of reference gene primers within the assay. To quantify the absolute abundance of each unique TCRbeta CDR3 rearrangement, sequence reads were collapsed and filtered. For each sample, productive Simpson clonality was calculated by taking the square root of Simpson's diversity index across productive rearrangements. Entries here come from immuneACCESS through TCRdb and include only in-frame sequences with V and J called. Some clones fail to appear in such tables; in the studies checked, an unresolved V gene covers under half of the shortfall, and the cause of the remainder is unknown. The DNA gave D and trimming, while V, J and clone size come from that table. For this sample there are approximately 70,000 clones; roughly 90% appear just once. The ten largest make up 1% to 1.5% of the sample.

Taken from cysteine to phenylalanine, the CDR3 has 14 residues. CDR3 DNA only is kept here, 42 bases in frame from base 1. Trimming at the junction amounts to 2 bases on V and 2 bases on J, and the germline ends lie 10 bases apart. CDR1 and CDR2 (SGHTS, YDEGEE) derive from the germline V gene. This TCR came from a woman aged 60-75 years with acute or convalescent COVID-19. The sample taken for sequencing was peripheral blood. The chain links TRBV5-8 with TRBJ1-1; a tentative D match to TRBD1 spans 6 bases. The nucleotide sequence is TGTGCCAGCAGCTTACAGGGACCTAACACTGAAGCTTTCTTT. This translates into CASSLQGPNTEAFF.